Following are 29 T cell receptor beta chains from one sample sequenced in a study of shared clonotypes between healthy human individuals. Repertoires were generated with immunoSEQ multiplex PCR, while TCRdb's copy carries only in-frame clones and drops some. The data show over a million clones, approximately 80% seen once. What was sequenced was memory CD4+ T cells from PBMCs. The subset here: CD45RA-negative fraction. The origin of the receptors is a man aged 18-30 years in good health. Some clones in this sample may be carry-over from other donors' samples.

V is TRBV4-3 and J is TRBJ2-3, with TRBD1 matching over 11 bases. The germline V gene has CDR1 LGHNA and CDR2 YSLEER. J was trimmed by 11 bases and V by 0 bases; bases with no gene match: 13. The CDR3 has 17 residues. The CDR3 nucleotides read TGCGCCAGCAGCCAAGATTCGGGACAGGGGGGGTTTTTCGGGCAGTATTTT. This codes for CASSQDSGQGGFFGQYF.

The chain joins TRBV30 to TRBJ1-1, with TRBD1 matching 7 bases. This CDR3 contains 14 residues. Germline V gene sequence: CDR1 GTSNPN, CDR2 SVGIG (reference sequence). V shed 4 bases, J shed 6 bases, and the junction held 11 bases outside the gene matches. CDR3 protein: CAWMTTGIAAEAFF. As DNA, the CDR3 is TGTGCCTGGATGACGACAGGGATAGCCGCTGAAGCTTTCTTT.

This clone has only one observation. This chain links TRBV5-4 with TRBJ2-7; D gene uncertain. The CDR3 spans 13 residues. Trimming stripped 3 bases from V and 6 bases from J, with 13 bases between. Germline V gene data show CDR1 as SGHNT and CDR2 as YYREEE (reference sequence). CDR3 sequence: CASSWGWAGEQYF. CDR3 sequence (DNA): TGTGCCAGCAGCTGGGGATGGGCTGGCGAGCAGTACTTC.

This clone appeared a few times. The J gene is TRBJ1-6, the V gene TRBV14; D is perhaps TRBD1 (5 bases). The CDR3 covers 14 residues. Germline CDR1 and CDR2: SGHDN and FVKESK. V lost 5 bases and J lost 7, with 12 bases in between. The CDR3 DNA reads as TGTGCCAGCAGCTTCGGGACGGTGAATTCACCCCTCCACTTT. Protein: CASSFGTVNSPLHF.

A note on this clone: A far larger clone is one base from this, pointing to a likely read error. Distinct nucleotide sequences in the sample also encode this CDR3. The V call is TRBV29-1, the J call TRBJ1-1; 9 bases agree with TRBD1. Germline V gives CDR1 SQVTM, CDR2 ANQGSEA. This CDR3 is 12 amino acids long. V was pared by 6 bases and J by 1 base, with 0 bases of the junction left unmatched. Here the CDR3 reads CSVDRGNTEAFF. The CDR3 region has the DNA TGCAGCGTGGACAGGGGGAACACTGAAGCTTTCTTT.

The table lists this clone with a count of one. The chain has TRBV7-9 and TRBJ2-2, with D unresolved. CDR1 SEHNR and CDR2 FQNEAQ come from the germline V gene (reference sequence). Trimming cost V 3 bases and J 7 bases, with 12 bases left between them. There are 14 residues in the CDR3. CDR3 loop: CASSLIGSYGELFF. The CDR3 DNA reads TGTGCCAGCAGCTTGATAGGAAGCTACGGGGAGCTGTTTTTT. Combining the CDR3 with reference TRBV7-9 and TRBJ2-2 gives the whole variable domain DTGVSQNPRHKITKRGQNVTFRCDPISEHNRLYWYRQTLGQGPEFLTYFQNEAQLEKSRLLSDRFSAERPKGSFSTLEIQRTEQGDSAMYLCASSLIGSYGELFFGEGSRLTVL.

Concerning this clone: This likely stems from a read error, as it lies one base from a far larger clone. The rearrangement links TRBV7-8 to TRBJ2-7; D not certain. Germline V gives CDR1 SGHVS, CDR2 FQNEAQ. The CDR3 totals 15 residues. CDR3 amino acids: CASSFLRYSPYDQYF. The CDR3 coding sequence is TGTGCCAGCAGTTTCCTCCGCTACTCACCCTACGATCAGTACTTC.

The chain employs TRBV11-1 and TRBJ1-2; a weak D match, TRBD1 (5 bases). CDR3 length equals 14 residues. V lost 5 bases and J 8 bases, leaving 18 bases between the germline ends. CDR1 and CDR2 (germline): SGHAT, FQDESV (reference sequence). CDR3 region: CASSPGTPPGGYTF. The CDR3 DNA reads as TGTGCCAGCAGCCCGGGGACTCCCCCAGGAGGCTACACCTTC. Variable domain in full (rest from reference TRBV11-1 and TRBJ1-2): EAEVAQSPRYKITEKSQAVAFWCDPISGHATLYWYRQILGQGPELLVQFQDESVVDDSQLPKDRFSAERLKGVDSTLKIQPAELGDSAMYLCASSPGTPPGGYTFGSGTRLTVV.

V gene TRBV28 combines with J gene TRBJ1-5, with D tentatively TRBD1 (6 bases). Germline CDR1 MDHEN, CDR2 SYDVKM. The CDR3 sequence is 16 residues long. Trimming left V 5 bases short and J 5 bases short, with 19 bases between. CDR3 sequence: CASSSLQGGGDQPQHF. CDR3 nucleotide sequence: TGTGCCAGCAGTAGCCTCCAGGGTGGGGGCGATCAGCCCCAGCATTTT.

Here the CDR3 DNA reads TGCGCCAGCAGCCAGTTCCCCCAAGGGGACAGGACGAATACTGAAGCTTTCTTT. Residues: CASSQFPQGDRTNTEAFF. The chain recombines TRBV4-1 with TRBJ1-1, with 8 bases identical to TRBD1. V shed 3 bases and J 5 bases; nucleotides not matched to a gene: 17. Germline V gives CDR1 MGHRA, CDR2 YSYEKL. This CDR3 is built from 18 residues.

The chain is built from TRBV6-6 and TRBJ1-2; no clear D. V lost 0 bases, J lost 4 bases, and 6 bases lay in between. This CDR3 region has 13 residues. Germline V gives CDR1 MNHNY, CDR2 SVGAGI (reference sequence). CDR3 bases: TGTGCCAGCAGTTACTCAGGATTCTATGGCTACACCTTC. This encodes CASSYSGFYGYTF.

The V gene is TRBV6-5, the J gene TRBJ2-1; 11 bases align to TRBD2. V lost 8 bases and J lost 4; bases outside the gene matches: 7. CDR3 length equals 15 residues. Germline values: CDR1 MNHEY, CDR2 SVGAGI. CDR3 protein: CASEFTSGGYNEQFF. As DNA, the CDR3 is TGTGCCAGCGAGTTCACTAGCGGGGGTTACAATGAGCAGTTCTTC.

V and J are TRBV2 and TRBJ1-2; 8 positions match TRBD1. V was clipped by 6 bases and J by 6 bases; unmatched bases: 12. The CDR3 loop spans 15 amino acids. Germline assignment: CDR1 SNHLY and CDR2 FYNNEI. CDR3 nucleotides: TGTGCCAGCAGGGGGAACAGGGGGAAGAACAATGGCTACACCTTC. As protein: CASRGNRGKNNGYTF.

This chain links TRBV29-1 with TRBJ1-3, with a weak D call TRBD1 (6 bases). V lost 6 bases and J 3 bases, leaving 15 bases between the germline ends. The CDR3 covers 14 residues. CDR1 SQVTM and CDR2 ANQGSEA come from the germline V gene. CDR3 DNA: TGCAGCGTGGTGCAACAGGGTGTTGGAAACACCATATATTTT. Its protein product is CSVVQQGVGNTIYF. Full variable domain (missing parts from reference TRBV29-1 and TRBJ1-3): SAVISQKPSRDICQRGTSLTIQCQVDSQVTMMFWYRQQPGQSLTLIATANQGSEATYESGFVIDKFPISRPNLTFSTLTVSNMSPEDSSIYLCSVVQQGVGNTIYFGEGSWLTVV.

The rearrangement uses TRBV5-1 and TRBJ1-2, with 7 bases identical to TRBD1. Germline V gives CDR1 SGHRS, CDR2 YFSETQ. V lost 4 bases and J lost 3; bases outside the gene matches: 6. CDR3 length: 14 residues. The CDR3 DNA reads TGCGCCAGCAGCCCACAGGGGACCGACTATGGCTACACCTTC. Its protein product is CASSPQGTDYGYTF.

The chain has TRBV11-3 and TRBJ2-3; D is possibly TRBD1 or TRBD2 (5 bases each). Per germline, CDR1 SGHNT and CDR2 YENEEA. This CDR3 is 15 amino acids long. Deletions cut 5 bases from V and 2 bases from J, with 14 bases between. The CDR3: CASSGGRGDTDTQYF. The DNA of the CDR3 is TGTGCCAGCAGCGGGGGACGAGGAGACACAGATACGCAGTATTTT.

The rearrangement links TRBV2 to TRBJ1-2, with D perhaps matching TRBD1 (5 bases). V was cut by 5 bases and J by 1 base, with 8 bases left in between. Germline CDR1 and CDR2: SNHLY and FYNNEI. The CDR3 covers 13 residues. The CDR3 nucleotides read TGTGCCAGCAGTCAACAGGTTAACTATGGCTACACCTTC. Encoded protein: CASSQQVNYGYTF.

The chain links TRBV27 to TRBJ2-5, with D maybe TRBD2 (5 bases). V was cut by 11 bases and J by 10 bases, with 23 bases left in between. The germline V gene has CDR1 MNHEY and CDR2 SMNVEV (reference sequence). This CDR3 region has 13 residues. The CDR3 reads CAPNPSAPRGQYF. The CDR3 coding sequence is TGTGCCCCCAATCCCAGCGCCCCCCGGGGCCAGTACTTC.

The CDR3 DNA follows: TGTGCCACCAGGGCCCCCGCTTTGGGTAGGACTGAAGCTTTCTTT. Its translation is CATRAPALGRTEAFF. The V and J genes are TRBV5-8 and TRBJ1-1, with D possibly being TRBD1 (5 bases). Germline lookup yields CDR1 SGHTS and CDR2 YDEGEE. CDR3 length equals 15 residues. With 9 bases removed from V and 5 bases from J, the gap between germline ends came to 23 bases.

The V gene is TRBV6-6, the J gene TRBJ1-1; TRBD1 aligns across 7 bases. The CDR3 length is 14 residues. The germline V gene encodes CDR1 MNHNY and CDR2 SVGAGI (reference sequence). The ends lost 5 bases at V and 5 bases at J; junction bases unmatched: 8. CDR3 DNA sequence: TGTGCCAGCAGTAGGGGGCCAGCTGGGACTGAAGCTTTCTTT. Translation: CASSRGPAGTEAFF.

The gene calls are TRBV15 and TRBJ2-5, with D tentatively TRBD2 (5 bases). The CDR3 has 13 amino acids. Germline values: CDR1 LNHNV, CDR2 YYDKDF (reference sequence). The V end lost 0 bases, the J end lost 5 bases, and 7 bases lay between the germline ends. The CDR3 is CATSRDGKETQYF. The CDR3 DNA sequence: TGTGCCACCAGCAGAGACGGGAAGGAGACCCAGTACTTC.

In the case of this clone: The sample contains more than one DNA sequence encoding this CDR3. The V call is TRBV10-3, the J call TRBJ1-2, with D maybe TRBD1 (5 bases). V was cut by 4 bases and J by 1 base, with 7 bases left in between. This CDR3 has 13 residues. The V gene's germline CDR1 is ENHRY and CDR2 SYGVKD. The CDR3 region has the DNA TGTGCCATCAGTGGACAGATTAACTATGGCTACACCTTC. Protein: CAISGQINYGYTF.

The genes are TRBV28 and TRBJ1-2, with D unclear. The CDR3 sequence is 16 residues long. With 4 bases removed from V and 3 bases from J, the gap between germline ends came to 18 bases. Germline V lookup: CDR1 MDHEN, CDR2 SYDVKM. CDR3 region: CASSSVIRILDYGYTF. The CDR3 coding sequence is TGTGCCAGCAGTTCCGTAATTCGTATTCTAGACTATGGCTACACCTTC.

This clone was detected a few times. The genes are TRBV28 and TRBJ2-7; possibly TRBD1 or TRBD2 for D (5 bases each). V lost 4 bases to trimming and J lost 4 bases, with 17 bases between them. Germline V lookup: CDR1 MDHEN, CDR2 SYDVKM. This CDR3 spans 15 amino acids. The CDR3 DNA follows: TGTGCCAGCAGTTCCAGGGACGGTGGGGTTTACGAGCAGTACTTC. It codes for CASSSRDGGVYEQYF.

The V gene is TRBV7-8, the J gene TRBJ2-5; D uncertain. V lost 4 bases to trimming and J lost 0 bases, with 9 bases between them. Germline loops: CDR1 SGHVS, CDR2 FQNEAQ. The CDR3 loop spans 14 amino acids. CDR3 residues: CASSYRTDQETQYF. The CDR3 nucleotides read TGTGCCAGCAGCTACCGTACGGACCAAGAGACCCAGTACTTC.

The CDR3 protein is CASRVPLNQPQHF. For the CDR3, the DNA is TGTGCCAGCCGCGTGCCGTTGAATCAGCCCCAGCATTTT. J is TRBJ1-5 and V is TRBV28; no firm D call. V lost 8 bases and J lost 4, with 12 bases in between. This CDR3 is 13 amino acids long. Germline CDR1 reads MDHEN; CDR2 reads SYDVKM.

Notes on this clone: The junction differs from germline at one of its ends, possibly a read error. The CDR3 DNA reads as TGTGCCAGCACCCGGAACTGGGACAACAATGAAAAACTGCTTTTT. It is translated as CASTRNWDNNEKLLF. The rearrangement uses TRBV27 and TRBJ1-4; the D gene is possibly TRBD1 (6 bases). CDR1 MNHEY and CDR2 SMNVEV come from the germline V gene (reference sequence). This CDR3 is built from 15 residues.

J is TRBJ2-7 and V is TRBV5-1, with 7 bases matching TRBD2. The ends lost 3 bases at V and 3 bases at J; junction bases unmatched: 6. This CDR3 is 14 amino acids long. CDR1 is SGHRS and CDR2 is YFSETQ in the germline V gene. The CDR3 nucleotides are TGCGCCAGCAGCTCAGCGGGGCCCGACTACGAGCAGTACTTC. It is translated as CASSSAGPDYEQYF.

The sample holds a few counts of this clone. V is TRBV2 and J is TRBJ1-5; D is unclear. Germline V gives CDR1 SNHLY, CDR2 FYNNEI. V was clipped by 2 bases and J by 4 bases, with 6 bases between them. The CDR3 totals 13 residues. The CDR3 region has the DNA TGTGCCAGCAGTGAATTCGGAAATCAGCCCCAGCATTTT. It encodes CASSEFGNQPQHF.